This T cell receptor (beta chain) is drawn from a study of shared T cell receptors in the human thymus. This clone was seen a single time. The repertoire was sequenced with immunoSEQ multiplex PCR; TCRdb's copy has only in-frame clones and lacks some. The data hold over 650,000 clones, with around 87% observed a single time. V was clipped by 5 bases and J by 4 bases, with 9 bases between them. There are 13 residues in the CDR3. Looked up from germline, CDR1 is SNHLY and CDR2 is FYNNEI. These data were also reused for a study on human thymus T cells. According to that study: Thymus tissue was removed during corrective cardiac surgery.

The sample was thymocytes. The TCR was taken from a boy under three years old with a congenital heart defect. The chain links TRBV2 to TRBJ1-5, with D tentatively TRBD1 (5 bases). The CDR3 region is CASSTDSNQPQHF. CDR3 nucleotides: TGTGCCAGCAGTACAGACAGTAATCAGCCCCAGCATTTT. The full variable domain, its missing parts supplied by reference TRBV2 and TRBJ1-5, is EPEVTQTPSHQVTQMGQEVILRCVPISNHLYFYWYRQILGQKVEFLVSFYNNEISEKSEIFDDQFSVERPDGSNFTLKIRSTKLEDSAMYFCASSTDSNQPQHFGDGTRLSIL.